Listed below are T cell receptor beta chains from one sample, sequenced in a study of T cell changes during pregnancy in multiple sclerosis. Assay: immunoSEQ multiplex PCR; the TCRdb copy retains only in-frame clones and omits some. The sample shows approximately 28,000 clones, around 89% of them seen only once. Sequencing used CD8+ T cells from peripheral blood mononuclear cells, obtained in the second trimester of pregnancy. These receptors were collected from a female donor with multiple sclerosis, enrolled in a pregnancy study. Both conserved end residues are part of each CDR3. Each record gives: D gene, V gene, J gene, clone size, CDR3 DNA, CDR3 protein. The D gene is left open where the match is weak. Size is stated for part of the rows, as once, few or many counts, or as a class when the clone is expanded.

TRBD1	TRBV14	TRBJ2-1	.	TGTGCCAGCAGCCAAGTGACAGACAGGGCCAATGAGCAGTTCTTC	CASSQVTDRANEQFF
TRBD2	TRBV9	TRBJ2-3	.	TGTGCCAGCAGCGCGGACAAATTATTCTTTGCGGGAGGTCCAGATACGCAGTATTTT	CASSADKLFFAGGPDTQYF
.	TRBV4-3	TRBJ2-3	.	TGCGCCAGCAGCCAAGATCGGGCCAGCGGAAGCACAGATACGCAGTATTTT	CASSQDRASGSTDTQYF
TRBD2	TRBV2	TRBJ2-2	.	TGTGCCATCCCGGGACTACTCACCGGGGAGCTGTTTTTT	CAIPGLLTGELFF
TRBD2	TRBV19	TRBJ2-1	.	TGTGCCAGTAGTACCCTAGCGGGCTACAATGAGCAGTTCTTC	CASSTLAGYNEQFF
TRBD2	TRBV28	TRBJ2-3	.	TGTGCCAGCAGACAGACTAGCGGGTCGACAGATACGCAGTATTTT	CASRQTSGSTDTQYF
.	TRBV4-1	TRBJ1-2	once	TGCGCCAGCAGCCAAGGTCTCAGGGCCGACTATGGCTACACCTTC	CASSQGLRADYGYTF
.	TRBV13	TRBJ2-2	few	TGTGCCAGCAGCCCCCAGAACACCGGGGAGCTGTTTTTT	CASSPQNTGELFF
TRBD2	TRBV10-3	TRBJ2-1	.	TGTGCCCACCGAGCGGGAGGGCTAGATGAGCAGTTCTTC	CAHRAGGLDEQFF
.	TRBV7-9	TRBJ2-5	.	TGTGCCAGCAGCTTCCTAGAGGGCCAAGAGACCCAGTACTTC	CASSFLEGQETQYF
TRBD2	TRBV7-9	TRBJ2-5	medium-sized	TGTGCCAGCAGCTTAGGCGAACGAGCGGGAGTAAACCAAGAGACCCAGTACTTC	CASSLGERAGVNQETQYF
.	TRBV9	TRBJ1-3	.	TGTGCCAGCAGCGTAGCTCTTGGAGATTCTGGAAACACCATATATTTT	CASSVALGDSGNTIYF
.	TRBV18	TRBJ1-1	.	TGTGCCAGCTCACCGGGGAGGGAAGGTATTAGCGCTGAAGCTTTCTTT	CASSPGREGISAEAFF
.	TRBV28	TRBJ2-3	.	TGTGCCAGCAGCCAGCGAACGACCACAGATACGCAGTATTTT	CASSQRTTTDTQYF
.	TRBV13	TRBJ2-1	.	TGTGCCAGCAGCTTAGGGGAGATGTTTGAGCAGTTCTTC	CASSLGEMFEQFF
TRBD1	TRBV6-5	TRBJ2-3	.	TGTGCCAGCAGACTCTCCGACAGGGGGTGGGCTACGCAGTATTTT	CASRLSDRGWATQYF
TRBD2	TRBV28	TRBJ2-5	.	TGTGCCAGCGCCCTGGCGCGGGAGGTCCAAGAGACCCAGTACTTC	CASALAREVQETQYF
TRBD1	TRBV6-6	TRBJ2-1	.	TGTGCCAGCAGTTACGAGACAGGGGGCGCCGACAATGAGCAGTTCTTC	CASSYETGGADNEQFF
.	TRBV19	TRBJ1-1	once	TGTGCCAGTAGTACTCTATTTCGGGGAGTTGGCACTGAAGCTTTCTTT	CASSTLFRGVGTEAFF
.	TRBV11-1	TRBJ2-1	.	TGTGCCAGCAGCTCAGATGAGCAGTTCTTC	CASSSDEQFF
TRBD1	TRBV27	TRBJ1-3	.	TGTGCCAGCAGTTTATCCGGGACAGGGGGCGCCGGAAACACCATATATTTT	CASSLSGTGGAGNTIYF
TRBD2	TRBV6-6	TRBJ2-1	.	TGTGCCAGCAGTTACGGGAGGGGTTTGTGGGCTGAGCAGTTCTTC	CASSYGRGLWAEQFF
TRBD1	TRBV19	TRBJ1-4	.	TGTGCCAGTAGTTTATCCGGGACAGGGGCAACTAATGAAAAACTGTTTTTT	CASSLSGTGATNEKLFF
.	TRBV6-5	TRBJ1-2	.	TGTGCCAGCAGTTACAGTGGGCAAGACTATGGCTACACCTTC	CASSYSGQDYGYTF
TRBD1	TRBV27	TRBJ1-1	.	TGTGCCAGCAGGACCACAGGGGGCACTGAAGCTTTCTTT	CASRTTGGTEAFF
TRBD2	TRBV7-8	TRBJ2-1	.	TGTGCCAGCAGCTTACGACTAGCGGGAGGCCGGGGTGAGCAGTTCTTC	CASSLRLAGGRGEQFF
.	TRBV28	TRBJ1-1	once	TGTGCCAGCACCCTACGGGGGAGAAACACTGAAGCTTTCTTT	CASTLRGRNTEAFF
.	TRBV7-8	TRBJ2-7	.	TGTGCCAGCAGCTTAGCAGGGGTGGGCTACGAGCAGTACTTC	CASSLAGVGYEQYF
TRBD1	TRBV9	TRBJ2-2	.	TGTGCCAGCAGCGGAATCGGGACAGCGAACACCGGGGAGCTGTTTTTT	CASSGIGTANTGELFF
.	TRBV12-5	TRBJ2-5	.	TGTGCTAGTGGTTTAGGCGGAGAGGGTCGAGAGACCCAGTACTTC	CASGLGGEGRETQYF
TRBD2	TRBV7-9	TRBJ2-7	.	TGTGCCAGCAGCTTAGGGCTAGCGGGAGACGAGCAGTACTTC	CASSLGLAGDEQYF
TRBD1	TRBV28	TRBJ2-7	.	TGTGCCAGCCGGGACAGGGAGGGCCACGAGCAGTACTTC	CASRDREGHEQYF
TRBD2	TRBV6-5	TRBJ2-1	.	TGTGCCAGCAGTCCTACTAGCGGGTCCTACAATGAGCAGTTCTTC	CASSPTSGSYNEQFF
.	TRBV19	TRBJ2-1	.	TGTGCCAGTAGTATTCCGGCGGGCTCCTACAATGAGCAGTTCTTC	CASSIPAGSYNEQFF
TRBD2	TRBV7-9	TRBJ2-5	.	TGTGCCAGCAGCCCGAGAGAGGGACTAGCTAGGGAGACCCAGTACTTC	CASSPREGLARETQYF
TRBD1	TRBV7-9	TRBJ2-3	.	TGTGCCAGCAGCGACCGGGACAGGGCTAATACGCAGTATTTT	CASSDRDRANTQYF
.	TRBV27	TRBJ2-7	.	TGTGCCAGCAGTTTAAGGGCTGGGGAGAAACCCTACGAGCAGTACTTC	CASSLRAGEKPYEQYF
TRBD1	TRBV4-2	TRBJ1-1	.	TGTGCCAGCAGCCCCGGAGAAGGACAGGGAGTGAACACTGAAGCTTTCTTT	CASSPGEGQGVNTEAFF
TRBD2	TRBV2	TRBJ2-7	.	TGTGCCAGCAGTGACTACTATAGCGGGAGCTCCTACGAGCAGTACTTC	CASSDYYSGSSYEQYF
TRBD2	TRBV7-9	TRBJ2-5	.	TGTGCCAGCAGCTTCCACGGCGGGGGTAGGGAGGAGACCCAGTACTTC	CASSFHGGGREETQYF
TRBD1	TRBV4-3	TRBJ2-7	.	TGCGCCAGCAGCCGAGAGACAGGGGAGGCCTACGAGCAGTACTTC	CASSRETGEAYEQYF
TRBD1	TRBV19	TRBJ1-1	.	TGTGCCAGTAGTATGGCAGGGGGGTCCTTTAGAACTGAAGCTTTCTTT	CASSMAGGSFRTEAFF
TRBD2	TRBV11-1	TRBJ2-3	.	TGTGCCAGCAGCCGACTAGCGCTAGCAGATACGCAGTATTTT	CASSRLALADTQYF
.	TRBV4-1	TRBJ1-5	.	TGCGCCAGCAGCCAAGAAGAGGGTAGCAATCAGCCCCAGCATTTT	CASSQEEGSNQPQHF
TRBD2	TRBV4-3	TRBJ2-3	.	TGCGCCAGCAGCCAAGATCTCAGTGGGGCGGGAGTAACAGATACGCAGTATTTT	CASSQDLSGAGVTDTQYF
.	TRBV6-6	TRBJ2-7	few	TGTGCCAGCAGTTACTCGGACACCTACGAGCAGTACTTC	CASSYSDTYEQYF
.	TRBV4-2	TRBJ1-1	.	TGTGCCAGCAGCCAATTTTCTGGGGGCGCGGACACTGAAGCTTTCTTT	CASSQFSGGADTEAFF
.	TRBV13	TRBJ2-3	.	TGTGCCAGCAGCTCACTAGCTGACCCCACAGATACGCAGTATTTT	CASSSLADPTDTQYF
TRBD2	TRBV10-1	TRBJ2-1	once	TGCGCCAGCTTTTGGACTAGCGGGAGGGTTGGGGAGCAGTTCTTC	CASFWTSGRVGEQFF
TRBD2	TRBV7-2	TRBJ2-7	.	TGTGCCAGCAGCTTAGTGGCGGGAGACGACGAGCAGTACTTC	CASSLVAGDDEQYF
TRBD1	TRBV7-2	TRBJ2-7	.	TGTGCCAGCGGGACAGGAGTCTACGAGCAGTACTTC	CASGTGVYEQYF
.	TRBV2	TRBJ1-1	few	TGTGCCAGCAGTAACGGTCCATTTGCTGAAGCTTTCTTT	CASSNGPFAEAFF
.	TRBV21-1	TRBJ1-5	.	TGTGCCAGCAGCAAAGACCAGTCGGGGACAGGCGGAAAGGGCAATCAGCCCCAGCATTTT	CASSKDQSGTGGKGNQPQHF
.	TRBV13	TRBJ2-3	once	TGTGCCAGCAGCGATAGAAGTCACCTTTCCACAGATACGCAGTATTTT	CASSDRSHLSTDTQYF
.	TRBV2	TRBJ2-1	.	TGTGCCAGCAGTGACGGGGGTGAGCAGTTCTTC	CASSDGGEQFF
.	TRBV7-9	TRBJ1-1	few	TGTGCCAGCAGAATTGGGGGGACTGAAGCTTTCTTT	CASRIGGTEAFF
TRBD2	TRBV4-3	TRBJ2-7	.	TGCGCCAGCAGCCAAGTCTTGAAGGCGGGAGTTTTGTTCTTC	CASSQVLKAGVLFF
TRBD2	TRBV7-9	TRBJ2-7	.	TGTGCCAGCAGCCCACCCGGGACTAGCGGGCGAATAGAGGACGAGCAGTACTTC	CASSPPGTSGRIEDEQYF
.	TRBV15	TRBJ2-5	.	TGTGCCACCAGCGCCGGGACTGCTGCCGCGACCCAGTACTTC	CATSAGTAAATQYF
TRBD1	TRBV28	TRBJ1-5	.	TGTGCCAGCAGCGCAACAGGGGTGAGCAATCAGCCCCAGCATTTT	CASSATGVSNQPQHF